Included here is one T cell receptor (beta chain) sequence, with context. Antigen specificity is unknown. Trimming removed 1 base at V and 5 bases at J, with 6 bases between. CDR1 and CDR2 from the germline V gene are SGHVS and FQNEAQ. This CDR3 has 13 amino acids. This sample was included in a study of T cell repertoires in ileal Crohn's disease. Overall study results and limits: Compared with CD4 T cells, sorted CD8 cells carried more expanded clones.

This table comes from immunoSEQ multiplex PCR, and its TCRdb copy is limited to in-frame clones, with some not included. The data hold over 14,000 clones, with roughly 85% observed a single time. The specimen was ileal tissue. This TCR was recovered from an adult with Crohn's disease. J is TRBJ1-5 and V is TRBV7-8; no clear D. The chain's CDR3 is CASSLGPYQPQHF. The CDR3 nucleotides are TGTGCCAGCAGCTTAGGGCCTTATCAGCCCCAGCATTTT.